The clone carrying this T cell receptor beta chain was counted only a few times. As yet, its antigen is unknown. The CDR3 is 12 amino acids. Germline V gene lookup returns CDR1 KGHSH and CDR2 LQKENI. Trimming removed 8 bases from V and 1 base from J; junction bases left unmatched: 0. PCR was performed using 60 Vbeta and 13 Jbeta primers. Assay: immunoSEQ multiplex PCR; the TCRdb copy retains only in-frame clones and omits some. Of about 160,000 clones in the sample, around three quarters were seen once. This sample is part of a study of cytomegalovirus exposure and HLA in healthy donors. Study-level findings and limits: What was likely a sequencing artifact was a cluster of highly shared sequence variants. Highest at DRB1 and lowest at HLA-C, TCR association rates differed among HLA loci in a later analysis. Through in vitro validation, a few CMV-associated chains were shown to be specific for CMV antigens.

J is TRBJ1-1 and V is TRBV18; the match to TRBD1 covers 8 bases. This clonotype was obtained from a man in his forties or fifties in good health and CMV-seronegative. The material sequenced was PBMCs. CDR3 nucleotide sequence: TGTGCCAGCGACAGGGGGAACACTGAAGCTTTCTTT. This sequence encodes CASDRGNTEAFF.